This TCR beta chain was identified in a study of T cell responses to AZD1222 COVID-19 vaccine. For the study at large: Second doses were pooled across both intervals (about 4 or about 12 weeks).

Worth noting for this clone: Antigen unknown.

Germline V gives CDR1 MNHNY, CDR2 SVGAGI (reference sequence). There are 20 residues in the CDR3. The trim removed 6 bases at V and 5 bases at J, leaving 22 bases unmatched. Study-wide findings and caveats: Just a handful of people given AZD1222 tested seropositive at baseline. The reported proportion of spike-specific TCRs targeting unmutated variant regions was nearly half. Regions 160-218 and 743-854 dominated among vaccine-associated CD4 TCRs spanning spike.

Assay used: immunoSEQ multiplex PCR; TCRdb lists only in-frame clones, some missing. The data contain 120,000 or so clones, 89% of them singletons. The V call is TRBV6-6, the J call TRBJ2-5; 12 nucleotides agree with TRBD2. This specimen was peripheral blood, taken on day 0 of AZD1222 vaccination. This sequence was found in an adult in good health. The CDR3, as DNA: TGTGCCAGCAGCTACGCAACTAGCGGGAGGATCAGAACACCGGCGGAGACCCAGTACTTC. This gives the protein CASSYATSGRIRTPAETQYF.